This TCR beta chain was captured by sequencing in a study of blood T cell repertoires in COVID-19. Study-wide background: Samples representing acute and convalescent COVID-19 were sourced from the United States, Italy and Spain. The analysed material was cDNA or gDNA that came from T cells, B-cell-depleted T cells, or PBMCs.

This CDR3 is built from 15 residues. Germline values: CDR1 SGHRS, CDR2 YFSETQ. The V end was cut by 4 bases, the J end by 3 bases, with 14 bases between. How the authors handled the data: It was from reference gene primer amplification that nucleated cell counts were estimated. Clones were read by immunoSEQ multiplex PCR, and TCRdb kept only the in-frame ones, dropping some. The V and J calls and clone size come from that table; D and trimming were worked out from the DNA. Among roughly 120,000 clones, approximately 67% were seen once, and the ten largest hold roughly 7.5%. The source material was peripheral blood. The chain carries TRBV5-1 and TRBJ1-5; a possible D gene is TRBD1 (5 bases). This sequence originates from a woman aged 55-70 years with acute or convalescent COVID-19. The CDR3 nucleotides are TGCGCCAGCAGCCCCACCCCAGGGAACAATCAGCCCCAGCATTTT. The encoded protein is CASSPTPGNNQPQHF. The complete variable domain, with remaining parts taken from reference TRBV5-1 and TRBJ1-5, reads KAGVTQTPRYLIKTRGQQVTLSCSPISGHRSVSWYQQTPGQGLQFLFEYFSETQRNKGNFPGRFSGRQFSNSRSEMNVSTLELGDSALYLCASSPTPGNNQPQHFGDGTRLSIL.